These 2 T cell receptor beta chains came from one sample sequenced in a study of blood T cell repertoires in COVID-19. Generated by immunoSEQ multiplex PCR, the TCRdb table keeps only in-frame clones and is missing some. The top ten clones hold around 0.97% of a sample with approximately 300,000 clones, roughly 90% of them seen once. Sequenced sample: peripheral blood. These receptor sequences come from a woman in her thirties or forties with COVID-19, enrolled during active disease.

The chain is built from TRBV10-2 and TRBJ1-5; possibly TRBD1 for D (6 bases). V lost 1 base and J 5 bases, leaving 9 bases between the germline ends. Germline loops: CDR1 WSHSY, CDR2 SAAADI. The CDR3 is 14 amino acids. In DNA form, the CDR3 reads TGCGCCAGCAGTGAGTTTGGGACACATCAGCCCCAGCATTTT. Translated: CASSEFGTHQPQHF.

The chain employs TRBV6-2 or TRBV6-3 and TRBJ1-6; 12 bases are shared with TRBD1. Germline V CDR1 and CDR2: MNHEY, SVGEGT. The CDR3 totals 19 residues. After removal of 0 bases from V and 7 bases from J, the junction contained 10 bases not matched to a gene. This CDR3 is CASSYSQFSGQGANSPLHF. CDR3 nucleotides: TGTGCCAGCAGTTACTCGCAATTTTCGGGACAGGGGGCCAATTCACCCCTCCACTTT.